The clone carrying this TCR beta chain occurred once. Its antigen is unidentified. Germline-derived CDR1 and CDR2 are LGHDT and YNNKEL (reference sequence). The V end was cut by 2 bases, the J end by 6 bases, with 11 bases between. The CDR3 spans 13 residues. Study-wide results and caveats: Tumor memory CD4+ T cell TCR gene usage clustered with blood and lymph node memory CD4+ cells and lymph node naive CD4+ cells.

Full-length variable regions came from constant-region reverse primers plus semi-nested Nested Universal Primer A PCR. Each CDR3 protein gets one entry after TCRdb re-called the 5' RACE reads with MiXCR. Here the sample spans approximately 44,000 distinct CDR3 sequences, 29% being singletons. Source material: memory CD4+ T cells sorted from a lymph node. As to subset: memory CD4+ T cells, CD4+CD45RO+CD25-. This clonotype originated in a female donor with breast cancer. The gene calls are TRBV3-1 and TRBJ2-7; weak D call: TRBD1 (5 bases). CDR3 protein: CASSQSRESEQYF. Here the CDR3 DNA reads TGTGCCAGCAGCCAAAGCAGGGAATCCGAGCAGTACTTC.